This record covers a single T cell receptor (beta chain). This clonotype was seen at least ten times. Its antigen specificity is not known. No much larger clonotype is one base removed from it; base qualities were not supplied. This sample is drawn from a study of CD8 T cells in ankylosing spondylitis (dated by TCRdb to 2017 to 2019). Turning to the overall study: The study profiled T cell receptor beta repertoires in healthy donors and ankylosing spondylitis patients to find disease-linked TCR variants. The full study cohort was made up of 25 to 30 ankylosing spondylitis patients and about a hundred healthy donors. Peripheral blood samples were taken, and synovial fluid was additionally collected from ankylosing spondylitis patients. Points the paper makes about the study in general: In peripheral blood, the disease-linked clones were found at relatively low frequencies and had a CD8+ phenotype. A TCR beta motif of several highly homologous amino acid variants appeared characteristic of blood from ankylosing spondylitis patients. Significant enrichment of the disease-linked clones was reported in matched synovial fluid samples from ankylosing spondylitis patients. Some motif variants had previously been reported in the synovial fluid and blood of reactive arthritis patients, which suggests shared mechanisms of disease initiation.

Sequencing instrument: Illumina HiSeq 2500. Quantitative 5'-RACE with molecular barcodes was the method used to prepare the TCR beta libraries. For the original study's pipeline: A new computational method, built on a probabilistic model of VDJ rearrangement, was used to identify disease-linked TCR variants. The public sequencing data were trimmed at Q25 with fastp and processed into clonotypes with MiXCR by TCRdb, which kept only in-frame beta chains. Each CDR3 protein appears once, grouped with its most common genes and DNA. The authors' filters were not applied to this entry. The table for this sample lists under 200,000 distinct CDR3 sequences; approximately 13% of them were counted only once. The ten largest account for approximately 11% of the sample. The CDR3, cysteine through phenylalanine, is 15 amino acids long. Only the CDR3 region is kept as DNA, spanning 45 bases read in frame from base 1. Trimming takes 0 bases from V and 2 bases from J, and the germline ends sit 8 bases apart. The germline V gene encodes CDR1 SGHRS and CDR2 YFSETQ.

Sequencing was performed on blood, either unsorted or a sorted T cell fraction (not recorded which). The rearranged segments are TRBV5-1 and TRBJ1-4; the D gene is perhaps TRBD1, on 5 matching bases. This sequence originates from a female donor with ankylosing spondylitis or in good health (not recorded which). The CDR3 region reads CASSLGGTTNEKLFF. The nucleotides read TGCGCCAGCAGCTTGGGCGGGACGACTAATGAAAAACTGTTTTTT.